These 27 T cell receptor beta chains came from one sample sequenced in a study of blood T cells in healthy people across ages. Together with a sample-barcoded 5' primer, a J-beta primer mix was included in a second PCR lasting roughly 6 to 12 cycles. In TCRdb, the 5' RACE reads were re-called with MiXCR into one record per CDR3 protein. The sample contains approximately 800,000 distinct CDR3 sequences, roughly 50% of which appear only once. The material sequenced was blood. These receptors all come from a man aged 25 to 40 in good health.

The chain uses TRBV27 and TRBJ2-7; D unresolved. The CDR3 runs 14 residues. In germline, CDR1 is MNHEY, CDR2 SMNVEV (reference sequence). Trimming took off 0 bases at V and 1 base at J, with 7 bases between the two ends. The CDR3 is CASSLSAYSYEQYF. CDR3 DNA: TGTGCCAGCAGTTTATCAGCGTATTCCTACGAGCAGTACTTC.

The chain is built from TRBV3-1 and TRBJ2-1; 10 nucleotides align to TRBD2. CDR1 is LGHDT, CDR2 YNNKEL, per germline (reference sequence). The V and J ends lost 3 bases and 2 bases, in that order; junction bases with no gene match: 4. There are 16 residues in the CDR3. CDR3 in amino acids: CASSQSSGGPYNEQFF. The CDR3 bases are TGTGCCAGCAGCCAGTCTAGCGGGGGCCCCTACAATGAGCAGTTCTTC.

V gene TRBV14 combines with J gene TRBJ2-3, with 8 bases aligning to TRBD2. Germline lookup yields CDR1 SGHDN and CDR2 FVKESK. This CDR3 is 14 amino acids long. With V trimmed by 4 bases and J by 8 bases, 8 bases remained unmatched. The CDR3 sequence: CASSPQTSGGTQYF. CDR3 nucleotide sequence: TGTGCCAGCAGCCCTCAAACTAGCGGAGGTACGCAGTATTTT.

The genes are TRBV12-3 or TRBV12-4 and TRBJ1-4, with D possibly TRBD1 on 6 matching bases. This CDR3 contains 14 residues. The V end was cut by 3 bases, the J end by 8 bases, with 13 bases between. For the CDR3, the DNA is TGTGCCAGCAGTTTTAGGCAGGGGCGGGAAAAACTGTTTTTT. This codes for CASSFRQGREKLFF.

The rearrangement joins TRBV7-2 to TRBJ1-4, with 8 bases fitting TRBD1. V was clipped by 5 bases and J by 11 bases; unmatched bases: 19. Germline V gives CDR1 SGHTA, CDR2 FQGNSA. This CDR3 contains 17 residues. CDR3 amino acids: CASSEGGTGPSGEKLFF. CDR3 nucleotides: TGTGCCAGCAGCGAAGGTGGGACAGGCCCTTCGGGGGAGAAACTGTTTTTT. Supplemented by reference TRBV7-2 and TRBJ1-4, the full variable domain reads GAGVSQSPSNKVTEKGKDVELRCDPISGHTALYWYRQSLGQGLEFLIYFQGNSAPDKSGLPSDRFSAERTGGSVSTLTIQRTQQEDSAVYLCASSEGGTGPSGEKLFFGSGTQLSVL.

This clonotype was detected a few times. The chain has TRBV20-1 and TRBJ2-1; 7 nucleotides line up with TRBD2. This CDR3 has 14 amino acids. V lost 6 bases to trimming and J lost 5 bases; unmatched junction nucleotides: 10. CDR1 and CDR2 from the germline V gene are DFQATT and SNEGSKA (reference sequence). The CDR3, as DNA: TGCAGTGCAAACCGGGGGGTCCTTGACAATGAGCAGTTCTTC. Encoded protein: CSANRGVLDNEQFF.

This chain uses TRBV4-1 with TRBJ2-3, with no clear D. The length of the CDR3 is 14 residues. Germline V gene data show CDR1 as MGHRA and CDR2 as YSYEKL. Trimming took 7 bases from V and 0 from J, leaving 11 bases between them. CDR3 DNA sequence: TGCGCCAGCACTGAGAAATCTAGCACAGATACGCAGTATTTT. This gives the protein CASTEKSSTDTQYF.

V is TRBV6-1 and J is TRBJ1-2; perhaps TRBD1 as D (5 bases). Between the trimmed V and J ends, which lost 3 bases and 4 bases, there was a span of 21 bases. The CDR3 totals 17 residues. In germline, CDR1 is MNHNS, CDR2 SASEGT. Written as DNA, the CDR3 is TGTGCCAGCAGTGATGCGATCCCTGACAGCCAACGCTATGGCTACACCTTC. As protein: CASSDAIPDSQRYGYTF.

The chain is built from TRBV5-1 and TRBJ2-1, with 8 nucleotides matching TRBD1. Germline V gene lookup returns CDR1 SGHRS and CDR2 YFSETQ. The length of the CDR3 is 16 residues. V was clipped by 2 bases and J by 0 bases; unmatched bases: 4. CDR3 nucleotides: TGCGCCAGCAGCTTACGGGACAGGAGCTCCTACAATGAGCAGTTCTTC. It encodes CASSLRDRSSYNEQFF.

The rearrangement links TRBV6-2 or TRBV6-3 to TRBJ2-5, with TRBD2 matching over 13 bases. After removal of 5 bases from V and 5 bases from J, the junction contained 14 bases not matched to a gene. Germline-derived CDR1 and CDR2 are MNHEY and SVGEGT. The CDR3 covers 18 residues. CDR3 coding DNA: TGTGCCAGCAGTCCTGGACTAGCGGGAGCAGAGTTCCTGGAGACCCAGTACTTC. Its protein is CASSPGLAGAEFLETQYF.

The chain employs TRBV20-1 and TRBJ2-7, with D maybe TRBD2 (6 bases). The J call is doubtful: the DNA matches TRBJ2-5 better. The CDR3 extends over 11 amino acids. Germline CDR1 and CDR2: DFQATT and SNEGSKA (reference sequence). The CDR3 DNA reads TGCAGTGCTCTGGGACTGGAGACCCAGTACTTC. Protein product: CSALGLETQYF.

The genes are TRBV29-1 and TRBJ1-1; TRBD1 matches 7 bases. The CDR3 is made up of 14 amino acids. After removal of 6 bases from V and 0 bases from J, the junction contained 7 bases not matched to a gene. Germline lookup yields CDR1 SQVTM and CDR2 ANQGSEA. CDR3 coding DNA: TGCAGCGTGGTCAGGGGGGGAATGAACACTGAAGCTTTCTTT. Translated, it gives CSVVRGGMNTEAFF.

For the CDR3, the DNA is TGTGCCATCAGTGAGTCGATTGGCTACACCTTC. It translates to CAISESIGYTF. The chain combines TRBV10-3 with TRBJ1-2; D not resolved. The V end lost 0 bases, the J end lost 7 bases, and 3 bases lay between the germline ends. The CDR3 is made up of 11 amino acids. Germline V gives CDR1 ENHRY, CDR2 SYGVKD.

Worth noting for this clonotype: A single base separates this from a much larger clone, so it may be a read error. This chain joins TRBV6-2 or TRBV6-3 and TRBJ2-5, with D uncertain. Deletions cut 5 bases from V and 11 bases from J, with 12 bases between. Germline-derived CDR1 and CDR2 are MNHEY and SVGEGT. This CDR3 is built from 11 residues. The DNA for the CDR3 is TGTGCCAGCAGTGGTCAGCCACGGCAGTACTTC. Translation: CASSGQPRQYF.

This clonotype showed up just a few times. V usage is TRBV11-2 and J usage is TRBJ2-3; D call uncertain. The V end lost 3 bases, the J end lost 2 bases, and 6 bases lay between the germline ends. The CDR3 is 13 amino acids. The germline V gene encodes CDR1 SGHAT and CDR2 FQNNGV. CDR3 in amino acids: CASSFYFTDTQYF. CDR3 in DNA: TGTGCCAGCAGCTTTTACTTCACAGATACGCAGTATTTT. Supplemented by reference TRBV11-2 and TRBJ2-3, the full variable domain reads EAGVAQSPRYKIIEKRQSVAFWCNPISGHATLYWYQQILGQGPKLLIQFQNNGVVDDSQLPKDRFSAERLKGVDSTLKIQPAKLEDSAVYLCASSFYFTDTQYFGPGTRLTVL.

This CDR3 is CSARPKGAGETQYF. The CDR3 region has the DNA TGCAGTGCTAGGCCTAAGGGGGCCGGGGAGACCCAGTACTTC. The chain is built from TRBV20-1 and TRBJ2-5; 7 bases agree with TRBD1. Germline CDR1 reads DFQATT; CDR2 reads SNEGSKA (reference sequence). The CDR3 is made up of 14 amino acids. V lost 3 bases, J lost 5 bases, and 9 bases stayed unmatched.

The sample holds a few counts of this clonotype. The chain employs TRBV15 and TRBJ2-5, with D tentatively TRBD2 (5 bases). V shed 0 bases and J shed 4 bases, with 12 bases lying between them. This CDR3 region has 15 residues. The germline V gene encodes CDR1 LNHNV and CDR2 YYDKDF (reference sequence). CDR3 sequence (DNA): TGTGCCACCAGCAGAGATATAGGGAGTCCAGAGACCCAGTACTTC. This translates into CATSRDIGSPETQYF.

This clonotype has just a few counts. The chain is built from TRBV5-5 and TRBJ2-6; D might be TRBD1 (6 bases). The germline gives CDR1 SGHKS, CDR2 YYEKEE (reference sequence). The CDR3 loop spans 16 amino acids. V was shortened by 4 bases and J by 0 bases, with 11 bases between the two germline ends. CDR3 protein: CASSQGGRSGANVLTF. The CDR3 DNA is TGTGCCAGCAGCCAAGGGGGACGCTCTGGGGCCAACGTCCTGACTTTC.

The chain carries TRBV12-3 or TRBV12-4 and TRBJ1-2; D unresolved. V lost 7 bases and J 6 bases, leaving 9 bases between the germline ends. The CDR3 extends over 11 amino acids. The DNA of the CDR3 is TGTGCCAGCACCGGCTTCCATGGCTACACCTTC. It specifies CASTGFHGYTF.

The chain couples TRBV7-2 to TRBJ2-1; D is possibly TRBD2 (6 bases). Trimming shortened V by 4 bases and J by 5 bases, and 18 bases separated the two germline ends. The CDR3 consists of 16 residues. Germline-derived CDR1 and CDR2 are SGHTA and FQGNSA. CDR3 sequence: CASSSPLAGRNNEQFF. DNA of the CDR3: TGTGCCAGCAGCTCCCCCCTTGCGGGGAGGAACAATGAGCAGTTCTTC. Complete variable domain (other parts from reference TRBV7-2 and TRBJ2-1): GAGVSQSPSNKVTEKGKDVELRCDPISGHTALYWYRQSLGQGLEFLIYFQGNSAPDKSGLPSDRFSAERTGGSVSTLTIQRTQQEDSAVYLCASSSPLAGRNNEQFFGPGTRLTVL.

The CDR3 DNA reads TGCAGTGCCCAGGGGGCTAGCGGAAAAAGCACAGATACGCAGTATTTT. It encodes CSAQGASGKSTDTQYF. The chain uses TRBV20-1 and TRBJ2-3, with D possibly TRBD1 on 8 matching bases. V was clipped by 6 bases and J by 0 bases, with 19 bases between them. CDR1 and CDR2 from the germline V gene are DFQATT and SNEGSKA (reference sequence). The CDR3 length is 16 residues.

Here the CDR3 DNA reads TGTGCCAGCAGCCTGGGGTTCGGGGCGGGGGTAACCTACGAGCAGTACTTC. This sequence encodes CASSLGFGAGVTYEQYF. The J gene is TRBJ2-7, the V gene TRBV7-2; 7 nucleotides match TRBD2. The V gene end was trimmed by 5 bases and the J gene end by 2 bases; junction bases not matched to a gene: 15. Germline-derived CDR1 and CDR2 are SGHTA and FQGNSA. This CDR3 has 17 residues.

A note on this clonotype: A much larger clone differs from this one at a single base, so this may be a read error. The chain combines TRBV6-2 or TRBV6-3 with TRBJ2-7, with D tentatively TRBD2 (5 bases). Trimming shortened V by 6 bases and J by 0 bases, and 21 bases separated the two germline ends. This CDR3 contains 17 residues. Germline loops: CDR1 MNHEY, CDR2 SVGEGT. The CDR3 sequence is CASSPSGRRRSSYEQYF. The DNA for the CDR3 is TGTGCCAGCAGCCCTTCGGGAAGACGGAGAAGCTCCTACGAGCAGTACTTC.

V gene TRBV2 combines with J gene TRBJ2-1; TRBD1 might be the D (6 bases). The germline V gene has CDR1 SNHLY and CDR2 FYNNEI. The CDR3 loop spans 15 amino acids. Trimming stripped 6 bases from V and 2 bases from J, with 14 bases between. The CDR3, as DNA: TGTGCCAGCAGGTCCGGGACAAGAGCCTACAATGAGCAGTTCTTC. This codes for CASRSGTRAYNEQFF.

The rearrangement uses TRBV4-1 and TRBJ2-5, with 8 bases that match TRBD2. Germline CDR1 is MGHRA and CDR2 is YSYEKL. The CDR3 has 16 residues. J was trimmed by 11 bases and V by 2 bases; bases with no gene match: 16. CDR3 protein: CASSQSSGGSFNEQYF. CDR3 DNA: TGCGCCAGCAGCCAATCTTCGGGGGGGTCGTTCAATGAGCAGTACTTC.

The CDR3 region is CASSEVEGLANQPQHF. In DNA, the CDR3 is TGTGCCAGCAGTGAAGTGGAGGGGCTAGCGAATCAGCCCCAGCATTTT. The rearrangement links TRBV6-1 to TRBJ1-5; tentatively, D is TRBD1 (5 bases). The germline V gene has CDR1 MNHNS and CDR2 SASEGT. V shed 1 base and J shed 4 bases, with 14 bases lying between them. The CDR3 extends over 16 amino acids.

V and J are TRBV7-2 and TRBJ2-5; 9 bases agree with TRBD1. With 8 bases clipped from V and 1 base from J, the junction kept 8 bases outside the gene matches. The CDR3 is 15 amino acids. The germline V gene has CDR1 SGHTA and CDR2 FQGNSA. CDR3 in DNA: TGTGCCAGCTCAAACCCGGGACAGGGCCAAGAGACCCAGTACTTC. Its translation: CASSNPGQGQETQYF.